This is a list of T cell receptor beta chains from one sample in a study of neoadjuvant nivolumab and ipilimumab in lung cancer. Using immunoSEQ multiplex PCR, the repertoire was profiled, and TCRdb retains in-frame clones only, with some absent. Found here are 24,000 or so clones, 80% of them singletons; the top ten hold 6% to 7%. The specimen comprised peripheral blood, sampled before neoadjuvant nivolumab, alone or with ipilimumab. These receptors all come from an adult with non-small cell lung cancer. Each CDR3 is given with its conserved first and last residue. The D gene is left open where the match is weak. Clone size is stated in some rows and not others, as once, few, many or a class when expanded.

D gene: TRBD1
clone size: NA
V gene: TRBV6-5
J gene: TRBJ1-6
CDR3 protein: CASSRTGDNSPLHF
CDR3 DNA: TGTGCCAGCAGCCGGACAGGAGATAATTCACCCCTCCACTTT

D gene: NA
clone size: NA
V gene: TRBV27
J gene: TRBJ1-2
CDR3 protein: CASSLSRQRGYTF
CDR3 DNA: TGTGCCAGCAGTTTATCGAGGCAAAGAGGCTACACCTTC

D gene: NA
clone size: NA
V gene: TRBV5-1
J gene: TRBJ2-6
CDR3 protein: CASSMGGGANVLTF
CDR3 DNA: TGCGCCAGCAGCATGGGTGGTGGGGCCAACGTCCTGACTTTC

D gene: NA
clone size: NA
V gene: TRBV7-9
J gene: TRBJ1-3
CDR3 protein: CASSPPQRFGNTIYF
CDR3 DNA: TGTGCCAGCAGCCCTCCACAACGATTTGGAAACACCATATATTTT

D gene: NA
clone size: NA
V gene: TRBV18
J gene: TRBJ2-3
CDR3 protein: CASSPTVIADTQYF
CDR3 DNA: TGTGCCAGCTCACCAACCGTTATCGCAGATACGCAGTATTTT

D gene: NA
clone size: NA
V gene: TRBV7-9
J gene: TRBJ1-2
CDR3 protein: CASSRGGGHGGYTF
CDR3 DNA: TGTGCCAGCAGCCGGGGTGGCGGACACGGTGGCTACACCTTC

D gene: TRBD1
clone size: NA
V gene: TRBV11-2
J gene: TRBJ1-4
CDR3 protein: CASSTDRPNEKLFF
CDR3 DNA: TGTGCCAGCAGCACGGACAGGCCAAATGAAAAACTGTTTTTT

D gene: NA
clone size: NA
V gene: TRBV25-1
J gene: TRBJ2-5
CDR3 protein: CASSEFLAQETQYF
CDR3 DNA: TGTGCCAGCAGTGAATTTTTAGCCCAAGAGACCCAGTACTTC

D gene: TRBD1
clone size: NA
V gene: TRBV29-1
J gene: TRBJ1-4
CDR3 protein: CSVAVQGGPNEKLFF
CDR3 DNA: TGCAGCGTCGCCGTCCAGGGGGGCCCCAATGAAAAACTGTTTTTT

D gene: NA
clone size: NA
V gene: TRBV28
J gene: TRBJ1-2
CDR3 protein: CASSFPPGANNYGYTF
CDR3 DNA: TGTGCCAGCAGTTTTCCCCCAGGGGCTAATAACTATGGCTACACCTTC

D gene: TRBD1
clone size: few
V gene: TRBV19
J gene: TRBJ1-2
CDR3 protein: CASSNRDSFYGYTF
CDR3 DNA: TGTGCCAGTAGTAACCGGGACAGCTTTTATGGCTACACCTTC

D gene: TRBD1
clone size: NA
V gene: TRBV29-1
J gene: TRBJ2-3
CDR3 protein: CSVAGTENTDTQYF
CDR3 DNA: TGCAGCGTTGCAGGGACAGAAAACACAGATACGCAGTATTTT

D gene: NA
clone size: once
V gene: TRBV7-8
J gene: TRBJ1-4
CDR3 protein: CASSQDIGVNEKLFF
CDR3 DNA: TGTGCCAGCAGCCAAGACATCGGCGTTAATGAAAAACTGTTTTTT

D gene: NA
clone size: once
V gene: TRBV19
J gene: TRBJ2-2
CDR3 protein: CASTPTADANTGELFF
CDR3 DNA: TGTGCCAGTACTCCAACAGCAGACGCGAACACCGGGGAGCTGTTTTTT

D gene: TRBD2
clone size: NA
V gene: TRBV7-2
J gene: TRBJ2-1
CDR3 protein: CASSNILAGGYNEQFF
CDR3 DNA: TGTGCCAGCAGCAACATACTAGCGGGGGGCTACAATGAGCAGTTCTTC

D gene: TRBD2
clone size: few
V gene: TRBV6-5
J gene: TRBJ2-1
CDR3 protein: CASRWGGHEQFF
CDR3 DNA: TGTGCCAGCCGCTGGGGGGGACATGAGCAGTTCTTC